This TCR beta chain is drawn from a study of cytomegalovirus exposure and HLA in healthy donors. The PCR used 60 Vbeta and 13 Jbeta primers. Produced via immunoSEQ multiplex PCR; TCRdb's table is partial and in-frame only. The sample holds fewer than 110,000 clones, around 77% seen once. CDR1 and CDR2 from the germline V gene are SQVTM and ANQGSEA. The CDR3 extends over 12 amino acids. V shed 6 bases and J shed 2 bases, with 10 bases lying between them. This receptor was taken from a man in his forties or fifties in good health and CMV-seropositive. The material sequenced was PBMCs. The chain carries TRBV29-1 and TRBJ2-5; D might be TRBD1 (6 bases). The CDR3 DNA is TGCAGCGTCACACAGGGACAAGAGACCCAGTACTTC. This codes for CSVTQGQETQYF.